This note documents a single T cell receptor beta chain sequence. These data belong to a study of blood T cell repertoires in COVID-19. Trimming took 5 bases from V and 3 from J, leaving 10 bases between them. The germline V gene encodes CDR1 MDHEN and CDR2 SYDVKM. CDR3 length equals 13 residues. In the source study's methods: Estimation of nucleated cell counts was performed using reference gene primer amplification. Clones were read by immunoSEQ multiplex PCR, and TCRdb kept only the in-frame ones, dropping some. V, J and clone size were drawn from that table, and D and trimming were deduced from the DNA. The table has roughly 200,000 clones, 85% seen once.

The gene calls are TRBV28 and TRBJ1-2; D uncertain. The clonotype comes from a man aged 35 to 55 who had recovered from COVID-19. Sequencing was carried out using PBMCs or T cells enriched from blood (not recorded which). CDR3 sequence reads: CASSIGGDYGYTF. DNA for the CDR3: TGTGCCAGCAGTATCGGAGGAGACTATGGCTACACCTTC.